Listed below are T cell receptor beta chains from one sample, sequenced in a study of T cell repertoires in cytomegalovirus infection. No antigens are known for them. TCRdb re-called the reads through MiXCR, storing one row per CDR3 protein. The sample holds a few hundred thousand distinct CDR3 sequences, around 40% seen once. Sequencing used cultured PBMCs, obtained from culture after CMV antigen stimulation. These receptors all come from a human donor in good health (CMV status not recorded). Some clones in this sample may be carry-over from other donors' samples. CDR3s include the opening cysteine and the closing phenylalanine or tryptophan. D genes are given only for firm matches. The listing skips clone size in some rows; elsewhere it reads once, few, many or a size class.

d_call: .
j_call: TRBJ2-2
clone_size: few
v_call: TRBV19
cdr3_nt: TGTGCCAGTAGTTATAGCGGGGAGCTGTTTTTT
cdr3_aa: CASSYSGELFF

d_call: TRBD2
j_call: TRBJ2-5
clone_size: .
v_call: TRBV7-2
cdr3_nt: TGTGCCAGCAGCTCCGTAGCGGGGCTCCAAGAGACCCAGTACTTC
cdr3_aa: CASSSVAGLQETQYF

d_call: TRBD2
j_call: TRBJ2-2
clone_size: few
v_call: TRBV12-3/TRBV12-4
cdr3_nt: TGTGCCAGCAGAAGGACTAGTCTGTCCGGGGAGCTGTTTTTT
cdr3_aa: CASRRTSLSGELFF

d_call: .
j_call: TRBJ1-6
clone_size: .
v_call: TRBV7-2
cdr3_nt: TGTGCCAGCAGCCTAACGGGACAAGATAATTCACCCCTCCACTTT
cdr3_aa: CASSLTGQDNSPLHF

d_call: .
j_call: TRBJ2-5
clone_size: .
v_call: TRBV6-1
cdr3_nt: TGTGCCAGCAAGGAGTTCTTTGAGTTGGAGACCCAGTACTTC
cdr3_aa: CASKEFFELETQYF

d_call: .
j_call: TRBJ2-7
clone_size: .
v_call: TRBV7-9
cdr3_nt: TGTGCCAGCAGCTTTATCGGACAGTCTCTTTCCGAGCAGTACTTC
cdr3_aa: CASSFIGQSLSEQYF

d_call: TRBD2
j_call: TRBJ2-6
clone_size: many
v_call: TRBV7-2
cdr3_nt: TGTGCCAGCAGCTTAAAATCCCCTAGCGGGAGCTCTGGGGCCAACGTCCTGACTTTC
cdr3_aa: CASSLKSPSGSSGANVLTF

d_call: .
j_call: TRBJ1-6
clone_size: many
v_call: TRBV7-2
cdr3_nt: TGTGCCAGCAGCTGGACCGGGACGGCCTATTCACCCCTCCACTTT
cdr3_aa: CASSWTGTAYSPLHF

d_call: .
j_call: TRBJ2-1
clone_size: few
v_call: TRBV7-9
cdr3_nt: TGTGCCAGCAGCCCGGACTTTTCCTTGGCGGAGCAGTTCTTC
cdr3_aa: CASSPDFSLAEQFF

d_call: .
j_call: TRBJ2-3
clone_size: .
v_call: TRBV20-1
cdr3_nt: TGCAGTGCTAGACAGGGGAGGTATACGCAGTATTTT
cdr3_aa: CSARQGRYTQYF

d_call: .
j_call: TRBJ1-6
clone_size: .
v_call: TRBV10-3
cdr3_nt: TGTGCCATCAGTGAGTCTGGAGAGGTTTCTAATTCACCCCTCCACTTT
cdr3_aa: CAISESGEVSNSPLHF

d_call: TRBD1
j_call: TRBJ2-7
clone_size: .
v_call: TRBV5-4
cdr3_nt: TGTGCCAGCAGCCCAAAGAGGGGACAGGTCGTGGGCTACGAGCAGTACTTC
cdr3_aa: CASSPKRGQVVGYEQYF

d_call: .
j_call: TRBJ2-7
clone_size: .
v_call: TRBV25-1
cdr3_nt: TGTGCCAGCCCTCCCCTCCCGACAGGACTCTACGAGCAGTACTTC
cdr3_aa: CASPPLPTGLYEQYF

d_call: .
j_call: TRBJ2-4
clone_size: .
v_call: TRBV19
cdr3_nt: TGTGCCAGTAGTCCGCCGGTGGCTAACATTCAGTACTTC
cdr3_aa: CASSPPVANIQYF

d_call: TRBD1
j_call: TRBJ2-1
clone_size: few
v_call: TRBV7-2
cdr3_nt: TGTGCCAGCAGCCCCCGGAGCTGGACAGGGGCCCCCAATGAGCAGTTCTTC
cdr3_aa: CASSPRSWTGAPNEQFF

d_call: .
j_call: TRBJ2-7
clone_size: .
v_call: TRBV7-9
cdr3_nt: TGTGCCAGCCACCGGCTCCCGTACTTC
cdr3_aa: CASHRLPYF

d_call: .
j_call: TRBJ1-3
clone_size: few
v_call: TRBV7-9
cdr3_nt: TGTGCCAGCAGGTTAAACACCATATATTTT
cdr3_aa: CASRLNTIYF

d_call: .
j_call: TRBJ2-7
clone_size: few
v_call: TRBV7-2
cdr3_nt: TGTGCCAGCAGCAAGACAGTTACTACCTACGAGCAGTACTTC
cdr3_aa: CASSKTVTTYEQYF

d_call: TRBD1
j_call: TRBJ1-6
clone_size: once
v_call: TRBV6-8
cdr3_nt: TGTGCCTGTCGCCGGGACAGATCCTCACCCCTCCACTTT
cdr3_aa: CACRRDRSSPLHF

d_call: .
j_call: TRBJ1-3
clone_size: .
v_call: TRBV12-3/TRBV12-4
cdr3_nt: TGTGCCAGCAGTTTAGCGCTAAGAGGATATACTAAAACACACACCATATATTTT
cdr3_aa: CASSLALRGYTKTHTIYF

d_call: .
j_call: TRBJ1-1
clone_size: .
v_call: TRBV20-1
cdr3_nt: TGCAGTGCCACCAGAGGGGGAACTGAAGCTTTCTTT
cdr3_aa: CSATRGGTEAFF

d_call: TRBD2
j_call: TRBJ2-1
clone_size: few
v_call: TRBV4-1
cdr3_nt: TGCGCCAGCAGCCAAGTCAGCGGGGTGGACAATGAGCAGTTCTTC
cdr3_aa: CASSQVSGVDNEQFF

d_call: .
j_call: TRBJ1-6
clone_size: .
v_call: TRBV27
cdr3_nt: TGTGCCAGCAGTTCCGGACGGCTCTCCTATAATTCACCCCTCCACTTT
cdr3_aa: CASSSGRLSYNSPLHF

d_call: .
j_call: TRBJ2-5
clone_size: .
v_call: TRBV7-2
cdr3_nt: TGTGCCAGCAGCTTAGTATACGGGGGGCACCGGACCCAGTACTTC
cdr3_aa: CASSLVYGGHRTQYF

d_call: .
j_call: TRBJ2-1
clone_size: .
v_call: TRBV7-8
cdr3_nt: TGTGCCAGCAGCTTCTCACGGGAGATAGGAGAGCAGTTCTTC
cdr3_aa: CASSFSREIGEQFF

d_call: .
j_call: TRBJ2-7
clone_size: .
v_call: TRBV6-2/TRBV6-3
cdr3_nt: TGTGCCAGCAGCTTCTTTGGGTATTATGGCGAGCAGTACTTC
cdr3_aa: CASSFFGYYGEQYF

d_call: TRBD1
j_call: TRBJ2-1
clone_size: .
v_call: TRBV27
cdr3_nt: TGTGCCAGCAGCCTTGGACAGGACCGACCCTACAATGAGCAGTTCTTC
cdr3_aa: CASSLGQDRPYNEQFF